This paragraph reports one TCR beta chain. Its antigen is unknown. This record comes from a study of CD8+ T cells in alopecia areata. Overall study findings and caveats: Sharing of TCR sequences between patients (possibly for HLA-related reasons) was less clear than in mice.

It was cDNA, reverse transcribed from extracted RNA, that served as the sequencing template. The assay was immunoSEQ multiplex PCR, and TCRdb's table has in-frame clones only and misses some. The sample consists of about 110,000 clones, roughly 64% of them appearing once. This CDR3 has 14 residues. Germline CDR1 is MNHEY and CDR2 is SMNVEV (reference sequence). V dropped 5 bases and J dropped 9; count of bases not matched to a gene: 10. The V and J genes are TRBV27 and TRBJ2-1; 7 nucleotides agree with TRBD1. Material: CD8+ T cells sorted from blood. This receptor was identified in a human donor in good health. CDR3 nucleotides: TGTGCCAGCAGTGACCTACCAGGGGGTAGTGAGCAGTTCTTC. Translation gives CASSDLPGGSEQFF.